Below are 4 T cell receptor beta chains sequenced from a single sample in a study of T cell responses to AZD1222 COVID-19 vaccine. This table comes from immunoSEQ multiplex PCR, and its TCRdb copy is limited to in-frame clones, with some not included. The table lists tens of thousands of clones, more than 75% of them singletons. This specimen was peripheral blood, taken on day 0 of AZD1222 vaccination. Receptor source: an adult in good health.

The CDR3 DNA follows: TGTGCCAGCAGTGGAACGGCAGTCCAGTCCTCACCCCTCCACTTT. It encodes CASSGTAVQSSPLHF. The gene calls are TRBV2 and TRBJ1-6; D is unresolved. This CDR3 is 15 amino acids long. Trimming removed 4 bases at V and 10 bases at J, with 17 bases between. CDR1 and CDR2 from the germline V gene are SNHLY and FYNNEI.

V is TRBV27 and J is TRBJ2-7; D ambiguous. The CDR3 loop spans 12 amino acids. Germline V gives CDR1 MNHEY, CDR2 SMNVEV (reference sequence). V lost 8 bases, J lost 1 base, and 9 bases lay in between. The CDR3 DNA sequence: TGTGCCAGCGGTCGGCCATCCTACGAGCAGTACTTC. This translates into CASGRPSYEQYF.

The chain links TRBV2 to TRBJ1-2; the D gene is possibly TRBD1 (6 bases). The V and J ends lost 3 bases and 0 bases respectively, with 8 bases between them. CDR1 and CDR2 (germline): SNHLY, FYNNEI. The CDR3 covers 14 residues. The CDR3 loop is CASSEDRSNYGYTF. In DNA, the CDR3 is TGTGCCAGCAGTGAGGACAGATCTAACTATGGCTACACCTTC.

This clone appeared once. The chain couples TRBV5-8 to TRBJ1-4; D ambiguous. Germline CDR1 reads SGHTS; CDR2 reads YDEGEE. Trimming left V 0 bases short and J 2 bases short, with 8 bases between. The length of the CDR3 is 15 residues. The CDR3 protein is CASSLGQATNEKLFF. The DNA for the CDR3 is TGTGCCAGCAGCTTGGGACAAGCGACTAATGAAAAACTGTTTTTT.